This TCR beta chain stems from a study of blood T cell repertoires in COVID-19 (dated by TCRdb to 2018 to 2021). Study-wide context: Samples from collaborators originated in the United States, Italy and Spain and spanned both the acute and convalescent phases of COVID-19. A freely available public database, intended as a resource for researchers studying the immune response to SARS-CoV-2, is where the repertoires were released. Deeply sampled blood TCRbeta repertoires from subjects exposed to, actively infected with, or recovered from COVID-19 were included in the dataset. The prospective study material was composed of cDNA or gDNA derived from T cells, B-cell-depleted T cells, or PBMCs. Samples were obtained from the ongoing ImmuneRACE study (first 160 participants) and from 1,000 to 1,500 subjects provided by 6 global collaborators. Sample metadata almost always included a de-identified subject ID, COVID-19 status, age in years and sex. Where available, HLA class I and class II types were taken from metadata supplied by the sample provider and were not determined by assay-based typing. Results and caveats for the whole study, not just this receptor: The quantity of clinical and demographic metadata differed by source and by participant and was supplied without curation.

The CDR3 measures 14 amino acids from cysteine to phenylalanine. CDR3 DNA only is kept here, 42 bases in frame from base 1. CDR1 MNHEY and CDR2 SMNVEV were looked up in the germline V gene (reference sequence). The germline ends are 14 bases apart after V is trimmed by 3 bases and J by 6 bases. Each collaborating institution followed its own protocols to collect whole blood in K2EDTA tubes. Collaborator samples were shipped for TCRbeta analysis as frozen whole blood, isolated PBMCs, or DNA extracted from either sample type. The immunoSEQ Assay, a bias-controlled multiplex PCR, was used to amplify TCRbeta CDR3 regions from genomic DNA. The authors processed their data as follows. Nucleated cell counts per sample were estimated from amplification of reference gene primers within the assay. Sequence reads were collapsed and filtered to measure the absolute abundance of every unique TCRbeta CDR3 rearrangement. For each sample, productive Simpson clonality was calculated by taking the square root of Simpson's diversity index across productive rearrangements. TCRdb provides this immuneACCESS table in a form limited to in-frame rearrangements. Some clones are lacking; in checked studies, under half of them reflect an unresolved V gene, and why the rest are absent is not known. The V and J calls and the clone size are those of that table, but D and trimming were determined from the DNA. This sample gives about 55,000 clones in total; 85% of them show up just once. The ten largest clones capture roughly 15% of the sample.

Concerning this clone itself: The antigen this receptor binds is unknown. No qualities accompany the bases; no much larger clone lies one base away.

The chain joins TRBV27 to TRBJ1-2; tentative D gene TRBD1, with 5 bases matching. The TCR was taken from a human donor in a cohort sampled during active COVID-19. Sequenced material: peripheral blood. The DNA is TGTGCCAGCAGTTTTCAGGGTTCAGGAGATGGCTACACCTTC. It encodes CASSFQGSGDGYTF.